Here is one T cell receptor beta chain with its context. This sample is part of a study of blood T cell repertoires in COVID-19. On the study more broadly: PBMCs, B-cell-depleted T cells, or T cells were the source of the cDNA or gDNA that made up the material.

Using immunoSEQ multiplex PCR, the repertoire was profiled, and TCRdb retains in-frame clones only, with some absent. Here the sample spans about 360,000 clones, around 86% being singletons. The germline V gene has CDR1 SGDLS and CDR2 YYNGEE. Trimming pared 0 bases from V and 1 base from J, leaving 11 bases between. The CDR3 is 15 residues long. This receptor was taken from a human donor in a cohort sampled during active COVID-19. Sequenced sample: peripheral blood. The chain couples TRBV9 to TRBJ2-7; maybe TRBD1 (6 bases). In DNA form, the CDR3 reads TGTGCCAGCAGCGTAGAGTTAGGGGGATCCTACGAGCAGTACTTC. Its protein product is CASSVELGGSYEQYF.